This T cell receptor beta chain was captured by sequencing in a study of T cells in Graves' hyperthyroidism and ophthalmopathy. Overall study results and limits: The model anticipated ophthalmopathy a median around six months pre-onset.

RNA transcripts yielded amplified TCR beta CDR3 regions. HTBI primers drove first-round RT-PCR of the TCR CDR3. MiXCR was run by TCRdb on the multiplex PCR reads, yielding one entry per CDR3 protein. The sample carries about 280,000 distinct CDR3 sequences, around a quarter recorded once. The germline CDR1 and CDR2 sequences are MNHEY and SVGEGT. This CDR3 has 19 amino acids. With V trimmed by 6 bases and J by 5 bases, 23 bases remained unmatched. Diagnoses rested on clinical symptoms, serum thyroxine and TRAb, thyroid ultrasound and orbital computed tomography. This clonotype came up many times. As yet, its antigen is unknown.

Sequenced: blood. The sequence derives from a man between 40 and 49 years old with Graves' hyperthyroidism that later progressed to Graves' ophthalmopathy. The rearrangement uses TRBV6-2 or TRBV6-3 and TRBJ2-7; 9 bases are shared with TRBD2. CDR3 region: CASSPASKRIAGEFHEQYF. The CDR3 DNA follows: TGTGCCAGCAGCCCAGCATCCAAACGTATAGCGGGAGAGTTTCACGAGCAGTACTTC.